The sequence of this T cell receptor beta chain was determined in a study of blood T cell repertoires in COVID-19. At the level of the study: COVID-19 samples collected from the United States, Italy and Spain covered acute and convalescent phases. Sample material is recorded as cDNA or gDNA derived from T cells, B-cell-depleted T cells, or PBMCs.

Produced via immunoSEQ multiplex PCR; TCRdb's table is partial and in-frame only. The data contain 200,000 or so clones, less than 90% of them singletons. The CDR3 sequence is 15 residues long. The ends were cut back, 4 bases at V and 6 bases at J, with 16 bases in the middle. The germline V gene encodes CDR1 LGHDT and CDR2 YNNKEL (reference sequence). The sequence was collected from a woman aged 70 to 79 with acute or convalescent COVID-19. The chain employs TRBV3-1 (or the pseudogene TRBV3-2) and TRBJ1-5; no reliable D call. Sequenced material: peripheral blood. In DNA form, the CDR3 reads TGTGCCAGCAGCCGCAAGGAACCGCGGGGTCAGCCCCAGCATTTT. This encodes CASSRKEPRGQPQHF.